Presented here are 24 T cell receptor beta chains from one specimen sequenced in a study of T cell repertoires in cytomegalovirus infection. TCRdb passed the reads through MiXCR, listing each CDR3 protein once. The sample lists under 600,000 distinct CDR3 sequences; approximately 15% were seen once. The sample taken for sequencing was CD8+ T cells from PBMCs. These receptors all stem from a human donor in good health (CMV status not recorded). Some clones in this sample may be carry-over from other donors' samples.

CDR3 loop: CASSLTPGAEQYF. The CDR3, as DNA: TGTGCCAGCAGTTTGACCCCAGGGGCCGAGCAGTACTTC. The V and J genes are TRBV6-5 and TRBJ2-7, with TRBD1 as a possible D gene (6 bases). CDR1 MNHEY and CDR2 SVGAGI come from the germline V gene. This CDR3 spans 13 amino acids. Trimming took 4 bases from V and 6 from J, leaving 13 bases between them.

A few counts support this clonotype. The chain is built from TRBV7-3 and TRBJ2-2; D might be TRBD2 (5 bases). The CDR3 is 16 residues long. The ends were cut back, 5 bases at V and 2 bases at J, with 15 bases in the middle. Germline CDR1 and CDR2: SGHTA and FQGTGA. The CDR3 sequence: CASSPHPLDNTGELFF. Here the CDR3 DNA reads TGTGCCAGCAGCCCCCATCCACTAGACAACACCGGGGAGCTGTTTTTT. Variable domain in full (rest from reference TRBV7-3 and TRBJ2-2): GAGVSQTPSNKVTEKGKYVELRCDPISGHTALYWYRQSLGQGPEFLIYFQGTGAADDSGLPNDRFFAVRPEGSVSTLKIQRTERGDSAVYLCASSPHPLDNTGELFFGEGSRLTVL.

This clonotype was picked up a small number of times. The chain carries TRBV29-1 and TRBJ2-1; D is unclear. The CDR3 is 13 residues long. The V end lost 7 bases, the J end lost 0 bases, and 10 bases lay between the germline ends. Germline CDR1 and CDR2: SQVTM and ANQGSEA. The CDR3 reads CSAGSSSYNEQFF. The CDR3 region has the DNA TGCAGCGCCGGATCCAGCTCCTACAATGAGCAGTTCTTC.

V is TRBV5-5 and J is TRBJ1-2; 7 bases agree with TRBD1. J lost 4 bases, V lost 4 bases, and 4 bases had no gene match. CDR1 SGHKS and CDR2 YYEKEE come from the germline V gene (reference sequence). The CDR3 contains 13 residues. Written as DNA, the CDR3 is TGTGCCAGCAGCAACGGGACAGCCTATGGCTACACCTTC. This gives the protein CASSNGTAYGYTF.

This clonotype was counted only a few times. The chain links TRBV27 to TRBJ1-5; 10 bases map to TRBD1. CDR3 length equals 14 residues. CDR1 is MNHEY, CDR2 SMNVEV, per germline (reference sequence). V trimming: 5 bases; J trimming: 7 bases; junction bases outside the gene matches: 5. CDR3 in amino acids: CASSPGQGLQPQHF. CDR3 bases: TGTGCCAGCAGTCCGGGACAGGGGCTGCAGCCCCAGCATTTT.

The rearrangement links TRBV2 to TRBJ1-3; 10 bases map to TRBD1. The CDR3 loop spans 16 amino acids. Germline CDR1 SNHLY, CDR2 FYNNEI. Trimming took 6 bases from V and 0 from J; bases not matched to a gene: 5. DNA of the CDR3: TGTGCCAGCAGCCACGGACAGGGGGTCTCTGGAAACACCATATATTTT. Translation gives CASSHGQGVSGNTIYF.

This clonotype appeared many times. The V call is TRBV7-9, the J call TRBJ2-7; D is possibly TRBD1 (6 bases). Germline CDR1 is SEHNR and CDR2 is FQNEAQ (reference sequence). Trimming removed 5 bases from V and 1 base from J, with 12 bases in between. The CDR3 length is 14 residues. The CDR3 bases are TGTGCCAGCAGCCTCCCGGGACAATCCTACGAGCAGTACTTC. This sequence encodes CASSLPGQSYEQYF.

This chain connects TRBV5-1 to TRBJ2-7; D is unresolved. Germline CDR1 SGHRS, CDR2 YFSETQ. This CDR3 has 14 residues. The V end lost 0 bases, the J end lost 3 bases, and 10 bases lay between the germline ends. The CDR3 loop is CASSLERIYYEQYF. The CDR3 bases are TGCGCCAGCAGCTTGGAGAGGATTTACTACGAGCAGTACTTC.

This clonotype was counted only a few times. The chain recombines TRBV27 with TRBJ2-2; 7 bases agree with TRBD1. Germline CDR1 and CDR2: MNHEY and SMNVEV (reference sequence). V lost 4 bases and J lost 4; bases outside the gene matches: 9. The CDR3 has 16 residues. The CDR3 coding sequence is TGTGCCAGCAGTTCCCTTCAGGGGGTCGGCACCGGGGAGCTGTTTTTT. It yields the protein CASSSLQGVGTGELFF.

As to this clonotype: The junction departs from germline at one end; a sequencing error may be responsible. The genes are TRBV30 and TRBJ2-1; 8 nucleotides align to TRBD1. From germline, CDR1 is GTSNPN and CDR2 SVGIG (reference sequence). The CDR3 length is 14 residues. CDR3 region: CAWSGTGTYNQQFF. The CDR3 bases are TGTGCCTGGAGTGGGACAGGGACCTACAATCAGCAGTTCTTC.

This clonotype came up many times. The CDR3 DNA is TGTGCCAGCAGCTTAGTCCGGGGGATCTACGAGCAGTACTTC. Protein product: CASSLVRGIYEQYF. The chain couples TRBV7-2 to TRBJ2-7; D may be TRBD2 (6 bases). The CDR3 totals 14 residues. The V end was cut by 1 base, the J end by 3 bases, with 10 bases between. Germline V gene lookup returns CDR1 SGHTA and CDR2 FQGNSA.

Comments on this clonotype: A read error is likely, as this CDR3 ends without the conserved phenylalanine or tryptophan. The DNA of the CDR3 is TGTGCCAGCAGCCAGGGACACCCGGACCAGTTCTTA. This translates into CASSQGHPDQFL. The chain couples TRBV7-9 to TRBJ2-1; D is perhaps TRBD1 (6 bases). CDR3 length equals 12 residues. Looked up from germline, CDR1 is SEHNR and CDR2 is FQNEAQ (reference sequence). V lost 5 bases and J lost 13, with 15 bases in between.

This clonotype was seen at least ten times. CDR3 nucleotides: TGTGCCAGCAGCTTTGGGCCGGGACCCCTGGACACAGATACGCAGTATTTT. Amino acid sequence: CASSFGPGPLDTDTQYF. The chain recombines TRBV7-9 with TRBJ2-3; D is possibly TRBD1 or TRBD2 (5 bases each). This CDR3 is built from 17 residues. Germline V CDR1 and CDR2: SEHNR, FQNEAQ (reference sequence). V lost 3 bases and J lost 2, with 18 bases in between.

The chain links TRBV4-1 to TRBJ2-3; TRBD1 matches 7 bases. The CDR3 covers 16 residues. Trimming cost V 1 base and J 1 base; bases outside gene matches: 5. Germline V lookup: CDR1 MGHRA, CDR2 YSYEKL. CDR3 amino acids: CASSQALGGGTDTQYF. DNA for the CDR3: TGCGCCAGCAGCCAAGCCCTAGGGGGCGGCACAGATACGCAGTATTTT.

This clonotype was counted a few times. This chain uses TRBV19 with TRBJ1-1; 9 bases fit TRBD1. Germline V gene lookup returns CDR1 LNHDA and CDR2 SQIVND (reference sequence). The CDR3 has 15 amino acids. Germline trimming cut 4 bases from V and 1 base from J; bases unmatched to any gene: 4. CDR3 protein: CASSKQGAGNTEAFF. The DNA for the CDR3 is TGTGCCAGTAGTAAACAGGGGGCCGGGAACACTGAAGCTTTCTTT.

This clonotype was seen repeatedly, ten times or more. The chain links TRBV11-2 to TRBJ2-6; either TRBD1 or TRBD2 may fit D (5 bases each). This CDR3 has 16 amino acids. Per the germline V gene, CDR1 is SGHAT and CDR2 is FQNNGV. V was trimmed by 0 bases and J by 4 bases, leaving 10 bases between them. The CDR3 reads CASSLDPGTGANVLTF. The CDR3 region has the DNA TGTGCCAGCAGCTTAGATCCAGGGACCGGGGCCAACGTCCTGACTTTC.

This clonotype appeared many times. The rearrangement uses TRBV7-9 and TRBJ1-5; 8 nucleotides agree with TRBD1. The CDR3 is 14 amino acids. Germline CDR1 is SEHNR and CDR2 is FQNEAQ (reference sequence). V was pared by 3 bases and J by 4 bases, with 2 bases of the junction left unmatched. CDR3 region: CASSFDRGNQPQHF. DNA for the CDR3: TGTGCCAGCAGCTTTGACAGGGGTAATCAGCCCCAGCATTTT.

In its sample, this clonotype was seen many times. The CDR3 DNA is TGTGCCAGCAGCCATGGACAGGGGGCAGGGCAAGAGACCCAGTACTTC. Encoded protein: CASSHGQGAGQETQYF. V usage is TRBV7-9 and J usage is TRBJ2-5; TRBD1 matches at 11 bases. J gave up 2 bases and V 5 bases, and 7 bases lay outside the gene matches. Germline V gene lookup returns CDR1 SEHNR and CDR2 FQNEAQ (reference sequence). CDR3 length: 16 amino acids.

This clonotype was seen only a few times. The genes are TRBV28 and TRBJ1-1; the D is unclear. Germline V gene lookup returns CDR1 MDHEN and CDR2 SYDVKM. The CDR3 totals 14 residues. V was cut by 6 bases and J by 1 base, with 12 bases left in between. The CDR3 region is CASRGFRENTEAFF. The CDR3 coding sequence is TGTGCCAGCAGAGGTTTTAGGGAGAACACTGAAGCTTTCTTT. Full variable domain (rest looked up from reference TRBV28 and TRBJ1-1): DVKVTQSSRYLVKRTGEKVFLECVQDMDHENMFWYRQDPGLGLRLIYFSYDVKMKEKGDIPEGYSVSREKKERFSLILESASTNQTSMYLCASRGFRENTEAFFGQGTRLTVV.

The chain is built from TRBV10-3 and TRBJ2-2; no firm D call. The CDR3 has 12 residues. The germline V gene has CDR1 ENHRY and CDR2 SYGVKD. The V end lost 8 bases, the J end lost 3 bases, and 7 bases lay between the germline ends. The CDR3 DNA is TGTGCCATCGAAGGTCACACCGGGGAGCTGTTTTTT. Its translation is CAIEGHTGELFF.

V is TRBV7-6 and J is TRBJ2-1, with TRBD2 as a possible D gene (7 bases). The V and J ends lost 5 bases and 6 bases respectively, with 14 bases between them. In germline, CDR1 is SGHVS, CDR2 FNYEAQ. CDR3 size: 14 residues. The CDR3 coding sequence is TGTGCCAGCAGCCCCCGGGGGGCTATCAATGAGCAGTTCTTC. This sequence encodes CASSPRGAINEQFF.

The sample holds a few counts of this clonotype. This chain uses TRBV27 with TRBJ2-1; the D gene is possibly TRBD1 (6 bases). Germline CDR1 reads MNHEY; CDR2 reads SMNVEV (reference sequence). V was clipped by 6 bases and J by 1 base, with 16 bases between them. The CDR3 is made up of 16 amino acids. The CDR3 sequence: CASRRSGTSSYNEQFF. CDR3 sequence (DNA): TGTGCCAGCAGGCGATCGGGGACAAGTTCCTACAATGAGCAGTTCTTC.

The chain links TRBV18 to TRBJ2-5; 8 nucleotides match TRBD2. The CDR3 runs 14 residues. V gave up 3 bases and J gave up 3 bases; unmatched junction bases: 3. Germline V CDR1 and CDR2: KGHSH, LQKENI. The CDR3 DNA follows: TGTGCCAGCTCACCGCGGGGGGCCGAAGAGACCCAGTACTTC. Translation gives CASSPRGAEETQYF.

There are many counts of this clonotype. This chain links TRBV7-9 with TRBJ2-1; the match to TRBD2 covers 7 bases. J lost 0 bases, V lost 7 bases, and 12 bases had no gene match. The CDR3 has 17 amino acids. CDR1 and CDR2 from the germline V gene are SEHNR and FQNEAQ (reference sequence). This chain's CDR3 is CASISPGLPSSYNEQFF. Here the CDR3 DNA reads TGTGCCAGCATCTCGCCGGGACTACCCAGCTCCTACAATGAGCAGTTCTTC.